The rows below give T cell receptor beta chains drawn from one sample of a study of beta chain features in type 1 diabetes. The assay was immunoSEQ multiplex PCR, and TCRdb's table has in-frame clones only and misses some. This sample yields 150,000 to 180,000 clones, of which about 7.3% are seen a single time; about 0.6% belongs to the top ten. What was sequenced was central memory CD4+ T cells from blood. Source of these receptors: a man aged 18 to 35 in good health. Both conserved end residues are part of each CDR3. Each record gives: J gene, D gene, clone size, V gene, CDR3 DNA, CDR3 protein. D genes are given only for firm matches. A clone size is listed for some rows: how often the clone was seen (once, few, many), or a class if it is expanded.

>TRBJ2-2|-|-|TRBV11-2
TGTGCCAGCAGCATACAAAGGAACACCGGGGAGCTGTTTTTT
CASSIQRNTGELFF
>TRBJ2-5|TRBD2|few|TRBV7-3
TGTGCCAGCAGCTTCCAGGCGGGAGTAGGCGAGACCCAGTACTTC
CASSFQAGVGETQYF
>TRBJ2-3|TRBD2|many|TRBV5-1
TGCGCCAGCAGCTTGGAAGAGGGGAGAGCGGGAGACACAGATACGCAGTATTTT
CASSLEEGRAGDTDTQYF
>TRBJ2-3|TRBD2|few|TRBV10-3
TGTGCCATCAGTGAAAGGATAGCGGGGGCTATTAATACGCAGTATTTT
CAISERIAGAINTQYF
>TRBJ1-1|-|-|TRBV28
TGTGCCAGCATCGACACTGAAGCTTTCTTT
CASIDTEAFF
>TRBJ2-2|-|many|TRBV4-3
TGCGCCAGCAGCCCGGGTGCGAGGGTCACCGGGGAGCTGTTTTTT
CASSPGARVTGELFF
>TRBJ2-2|TRBD1|-|TRBV7-8
TGTGCCAGCAGCCAGTACTCTGGACAGGGTACTCTCGGGGAGCTGTTTTTT
CASSQYSGQGTLGELFF
>TRBJ2-2|TRBD2|few|TRBV7-3
TGTGCCAGCAGCTTCTCGGGACTAGCGGGAGATCTGGCCGGGGAGCTGTTTTTT
CASSFSGLAGDLAGELFF
>TRBJ1-2|TRBD1|few|TRBV28
TGTGCCAGCAGCCCAGGGACAGAGACCGTTCCTAGAGATGGCTACACCTTC
CASSPGTETVPRDGYTF
>TRBJ2-1|TRBD2|-|TRBV5-4
TGTGCCAGCAGCTCCTTAGCGGGAGGGCCGAATGAGCAGTTCTTC
CASSSLAGGPNEQFF
>TRBJ1-4|TRBD1|-|TRBV28
TGTGCCAGCAGTACCGACAGGGGGAGTGAAAAACTGTTTTTT
CASSTDRGSEKLFF
>TRBJ2-7|TRBD2|-|TRBV18
TGTGCCAGCTCACCTGGTAGCGGGAGAGTCTACGAGCAGTACTTC
CASSPGSGRVYEQYF
>TRBJ1-2|-|-|TRBV7-9
TGTGCCAGCAGCTTATTCGGGGGGGTCGAGGAGGGCTACACCTTC
CASSLFGGVEEGYTF
>TRBJ1-1|TRBD1|few|TRBV6-6
TGTGCCAGCAGTTACCACACAGGGGGCGGTGAAGCTTTCTTT
CASSYHTGGGEAFF
>TRBJ1-1|TRBD1|-|TRBV28
TGTGCCAGCAAGGACAGGAAAGCTTTCTTT
CASKDRKAFF
>TRBJ1-4|-|few|TRBV18
TGTGCCAGCTCACCAACAGGTACCCAAAATGAAAAACTGTTTTTT
CASSPTGTQNEKLFF
>TRBJ2-1|-|-|TRBV7-9
TGTGCCAGCAGGGGGAGCCAGCAGTTCTTC
CASRGSQQFF
>TRBJ2-7|-|-|TRBV7-8
TGTGCCAGCAGCGGGAGGCGACTAGGCTACGAGCAGTACTTC
CASSGRRLGYEQYF
>TRBJ2-4|-|few|TRBV7-6
TGTGCCAGCAGCTTAGGGGCACAGTACGCTATAGCCAAAAACATTCAGTACTTC
CASSLGAQYAIAKNIQYF
>TRBJ1-2|TRBD1|-|TRBV29-1
TGCAGCGTCCGACAGGGTTGGGGCTATGGCTACACCTTC
CSVRQGWGYGYTF
>TRBJ2-7|-|few|TRBV6-1
TGTGCCAGCAGTGAACAACCAGGTTGGGAGCAGTACTTC
CASSEQPGWEQYF
>TRBJ1-2|TRBD1|-|TRBV4-2
TGTGCCAGCAGCAGGCCAGGACAGGTCTGGGGCTACACCTTC
CASSRPGQVWGYTF
>TRBJ1-1|TRBD1|many|TRBV5-1
TGCGCCAGCAGCCGTGAGGGGGCTCGGGACACTGAAGCTTTCTTT
CASSREGARDTEAFF
>TRBJ1-1|TRBD1|-|TRBV7-3
TGTGCCAGCAGCTTACAGGGGGGCGGACCTGAAGCTTTCTTT
CASSLQGGGPEAFF
>TRBJ1-1|-|few|TRBV9
TGTGCCAGCAGCGCGTTTCTGTACACTGAAGCTTTCTTT
CASSAFLYTEAFF
>TRBJ1-5|TRBD1|-|TRBV7-2
TGTGCCAGCAGCCCTGGACAGGCCCTCCAGCCCCAGCATTTT
CASSPGQALQPQHF
>TRBJ1-6|TRBD1|-|TRBV30
TGTGCCTGGGGGACAGGGCAAGACGGGACACCCCTCCACTTT
CAWGTGQDGTPLHF
>TRBJ1-1|-|few|TRBV9
TGTGCCAGCAGCGTAGGCCTAGGCAAACAGAACACTGAAGCTTTCTTT
CASSVGLGKQNTEAFF
>TRBJ2-5|TRBD2|many|TRBV5-4
TGTGCCAGCAGCTTGTCTTCCTTTAGCGGGGAGACCCAGTACTTC
CASSLSSFSGETQYF
>TRBJ2-5|TRBD1|-|TRBV5-4
TGTGCCAGCAGCCTCGGACAGGGGCGGGAGACCCAGTACTTC
CASSLGQGRETQYF
>TRBJ2-1|-|many|TRBV5-1
TGCGCCAGCGACGGGAGATCCTACAATGAGCAGTTCTTC
CASDGRSYNEQFF
>TRBJ1-2|-|-|TRBV18
TGTGCCAGCTCACCACCGGCCCGGGTTGAGGGCTACACCTTC
CASSPPARVEGYTF
>TRBJ1-6|TRBD1|few|TRBV6-1
TGTGCCAGCAGATGGGACAGTATCAATTCACCCCTCCACTTT
CASRWDSINSPLHF
>TRBJ1-6|TRBD1|-|TRBV11-2
TGTGCCAGCAGCTCCCGGGACAGGGGAACGAGTAATTCACCCCTCCACTTT
CASSSRDRGTSNSPLHF
>TRBJ1-1|-|-|TRBV18
TGTGCCAGCTCACCCCAGGGTACCGTCGGGGGAGCTTTCTTT
CASSPQGTVGGAFF
>TRBJ2-5|-|few|TRBV4-3
TGCGCCAGCAGCCAAGAGGGTCCTGTTGGGGGGCGGGGGGAGACCCAGTACTTC
CASSQEGPVGGRGETQYF
>TRBJ1-5|-|few|TRBV28
TGTGCCAGCAGTTTACTCAGGGTCAGCAATCAGCCCCAGCATTTT
CASSLLRVSNQPQHF
>TRBJ2-5|TRBD2|-|TRBV20-1
TGCATGGGGGGGAATCAAGAGACCCAGTACTTC
CMGGNQETQYF
>TRBJ2-7|-|few|TRBV7-8
TGTGCCAGCAGCTCGGCAGGGGACCTCTCCTACGAGCAGTACTTC
CASSSAGDLSYEQYF
>TRBJ1-6|TRBD1|few|TRBV7-9
TGTGCCAGCAGGCGGACAGGGCAATCACCCCTCCACTTT
CASRRTGQSPLHF
>TRBJ1-3|-|-|TRBV15
TGTGCCACCAGCAGAGCGGCAGGGGCGAACACCATATATTTT
CATSRAAGANTIYF
>TRBJ1-3|TRBD1|-|TRBV10-3
TGTGCCATCAGTGAGTCAGGGGACAGAGCGGGTTCTGGAAACACCATATATTTT
CAISESGDRAGSGNTIYF
>TRBJ2-7|TRBD2|few|TRBV7-6
TGTGCCAGCACGCAAGGGGCTAGCGGGGCCTACGAGCAGTACTTC
CASTQGASGAYEQYF
>TRBJ1-1|-|few|TRBV7-2
TGTGCCAGCAGCTTAACAGGGAACACTGAAGCTTTCTTT
CASSLTGNTEAFF
>TRBJ1-2|-|few|TRBV5-6
TGTGCCAGCAGCGAACGGACATTCTATGGCTACACCTTC
CASSERTFYGYTF
>TRBJ2-7|TRBD1|many|TRBV5-4
TGTGCCAGCAGCTCCGGGACAGGGGGCAACGAGCAGTACTTC
CASSSGTGGNEQYF
>TRBJ1-5|-|few|TRBV5-1
TGCGCCAGCAGCTTGGACGGGGGGGCAGATCAGCCCCAGCATTTT
CASSLDGGADQPQHF
>TRBJ1-1|-|-|TRBV10-3
TGTGCCATCAGTGACCCGGGAAAGAACACTGAAGCTTTCTTT
CAISDPGKNTEAFF
>TRBJ2-1|TRBD2|few|TRBV28
TGTGCCAGCAGCCCCCCGCGCCCGGGACTAGCGGGGAATGAGCAGTTCTTC
CASSPPRPGLAGNEQFF
>TRBJ2-1|-|-|TRBV7-3
TGTGCCAGCAGCTTAAACGGCAATGAGCAGTTCTTC
CASSLNGNEQFF